This T cell receptor (beta chain) was recorded in a study of shared clonotypes between healthy human individuals. As for the study in general: Participating donors consisted of a couple of women and a few men aged 18 to 49.

Study-level results: It was the non-shared clonotypes that had lower generation probabilities than clonotypes shared by all four donors.

Cells designated naive CD8 were CD45RO-negative and were positively selected for CCR7, with terminally differentiated effector memory CD45RA+ cells excluded. Produced via immunoSEQ multiplex PCR; TCRdb's table is partial and in-frame only. Here the sample spans millions of clones, less than 95% being singletons. A remark on this clone: Antigen unknown.

Trimming removed 4 bases at V and 4 bases at J, with 22 bases between. Germline CDR1 is MGHRA and CDR2 is YSYEKL. The CDR3 totals 17 residues. The chain employs TRBV4-1 and TRBJ1-2, with D perhaps matching TRBD1 (5 bases). The sequenced sample consisted of naive CD8+ T cells sorted from blood. The receptor was derived from a man aged 18 to 30 in good health. CDR3 sequence reads: CASSLSLGGDWFYGYTF. CDR3 coding DNA: TGCGCCAGCAGCCTATCACTGGGGGGGGATTGGTTCTATGGCTACACCTTC.